The 20 T cell receptor beta chains below were found in one sample sequenced in a study of T cells in lung cancer brain metastases. Assay: immunoSEQ multiplex PCR; the TCRdb copy retains only in-frame clones and omits some. The repertoire consists of 2,500 to 3,000 clones, with 85% to 90% occurring once and the leading ten covering approximately 7.7%. The specimen was tumor tissue from the primary lung tumor. The source of these receptors is a woman aged 60-75 years with non-small cell lung cancer.

As regards this clone: Germline and junction disagree at one end, which may indicate a read error. This sample also contains other DNA sequences that code for the same CDR3. The chain has TRBV5-4 and TRBJ2-3; 8 nucleotides line up with TRBD2. Germline CDR1 SGHNT, CDR2 YYREEE (reference sequence). This CDR3 is built from 14 residues. CDR3 loop: CASSLSGSPDTQYF. The CDR3 DNA reads TGTGCCAGCAGCCTCAGCGGGAGCCCAGATACGCAATATTTT.

Details on this clone: One junction end disagrees with the germline gene, perhaps due to a read error. The rearrangement joins TRBV18 to TRBJ1-4; D gene ambiguous. Germline-derived CDR1 and CDR2 are KGHSH and LQKENI. The CDR3 extends over 15 amino acids. CDR3: CASSPRSPLGEKLFF. DNA for the CDR3: TGTGCCAGTTCACCGCGGTCGCCCCTCGGCGAAAAACTGTTTTTT.

The chain couples TRBV6-5 to TRBJ1-1; tentatively, D is TRBD1 (5 bases). This CDR3 region has 13 residues. Germline V CDR1 and CDR2: MNHEY, SVGAGI. Trimming removed 6 bases from V and 6 bases from J, with 14 bases in between. The CDR3 DNA follows: TGTGCCAGCAGCCCCCAGGGTCTCTCTGAAGCTTTCTTT. This translates into CASSPQGLSEAFF.

The V and J genes are TRBV5-1 and TRBJ1-1; D might be TRBD1 (6 bases). The CDR3 contains 16 residues. Trimming took 0 bases from V and 6 from J, leaving 18 bases between them. CDR1 SGHRS and CDR2 YFSETQ come from the germline V gene. CDR3 protein: CASSLDGGRVNSEAFF. The DNA for the CDR3 is TGCGCCAGCAGCTTGGATGGGGGGCGCGTTAATTCTGAAGCTTTCTTT.

V is TRBV6-1 and J is TRBJ1-1, with TRBD1 identical over 7 bases. The CDR3 is 13 residues long. Germline values: CDR1 MNHNS, CDR2 SASEGT. V gave up 7 bases and J gave up 1 base; unmatched junction bases: 3. Here the CDR3 reads CASKTGRNTEAFF. The CDR3 DNA sequence: TGTGCCAGCAAGACAGGGAGGAACACTGAAGCTTTCTTT.

The rearrangement uses TRBV4-3 and TRBJ1-2; D may be TRBD1 (6 bases). CDR1 and CDR2 from the germline V gene are LGHNA and YSLEER. V was cut by 0 bases and J by 4 bases, with 15 bases left in between. The CDR3 contains 16 residues. The CDR3 nucleotides read TGCGCCAGCAGCCAAGATCAACCGGGACACGGCTATGGCTACACCTTC. Its protein product is CASSQDQPGHGYGYTF.

The CDR3 protein is CASSAPQGVPYEQYF. The CDR3 DNA reads as TGTGCCAGCAGTGCCCCGCAGGGGGTTCCCTACGAGCAGTACTTC. The chain has TRBV5-5 and TRBJ2-7, with 7 nucleotides matching TRBD1. CDR1 is SGHKS and CDR2 is YYEKEE in the germline V gene (reference sequence). This CDR3 is 15 amino acids long. The junction had 10 bases not matched to a gene; V was cut back by 5 bases and J by 2 bases.

This clone has just one count. The chain uses TRBV30 and TRBJ2-1; TRBD1 aligns across 8 bases. Germline V gene sequence: CDR1 GTSNPN, CDR2 SVGIG (reference sequence). This CDR3 comprises 18 residues. The ends lost 1 base at V and 2 bases at J; junction bases unmatched: 13. The CDR3 loop reads CAWSGGQASRGAYNEQFF. DNA of the CDR3: TGTGCCTGGAGTGGGGGACAGGCCTCCCGGGGAGCCTACAATGAGCAGTTCTTC.

The chain uses TRBV7-2 and TRBJ2-5; D is uncertain. Germline-derived CDR1 and CDR2 are SGHTA and FQGNSA. This CDR3 contains 11 residues. V lost 5 bases to trimming and J lost 6 bases, with 7 bases between them. CDR3: CASSPHQTQYF. For the CDR3, the DNA is TGTGCCAGCAGCCCTCACCAGACCCAGTACTTC.

The chain is built from TRBV2 and TRBJ2-1; D gene uncertain. The CDR3 has 12 amino acids. Trimming left V 6 bases short and J 6 bases short, with 9 bases between. CDR1 is SNHLY, CDR2 FYNNEI, per germline. CDR3 sequence reads: CASRGTSNEQFF. The CDR3 nucleotides read TGTGCCAGCAGGGGCACGAGCAATGAGCAGTTCTTC.

The chain employs TRBV4-1 and TRBJ2-7; 11 positions match TRBD1. J gave up 3 bases and V 4 bases, and 2 bases lay outside the gene matches. This CDR3 is built from 14 residues. Germline V gives CDR1 MGHRA, CDR2 YSYEKL. The CDR3 is CASSPGTGGYEQYF. In nucleotides, the CDR3 is TGCGCCAGCAGCCCCGGGACAGGGGGCTACGAGCAGTACTTC.

This chain connects TRBV11-1 to TRBJ2-7; 10 nucleotides match TRBD1. V lost 1 base, J lost 3 bases, and 6 bases stayed unmatched. CDR1 and CDR2 (germline): SGHAT, FQDESV (reference sequence). CDR3 length equals 16 residues. The CDR3 DNA follows: TGTGCCAGCAGCTTAGGGACAGGGGGACCGATCTACGAGCAGTACTTC. Amino acid sequence: CASSLGTGGPIYEQYF.

V is TRBV7-8 and J is TRBJ2-2, with 9 nucleotides matching TRBD2. The CDR3 sequence is 15 residues long. V lost 6 bases to trimming and J lost 5 bases; unmatched junction nucleotides: 7. Germline lookup yields CDR1 SGHVS and CDR2 FQNEAQ. The CDR3 here is CASRTGTSLTGELFF. Here the CDR3 DNA reads TGTGCCAGCAGGACCGGGACTAGCCTAACCGGGGAGCTGTTTTTT.

The V and J genes are TRBV5-1 and TRBJ2-1; D unclear. There are 15 residues in the CDR3. V lost 4 bases to trimming and J lost 0 bases, with 11 bases between them. Per germline, CDR1 SGHRS and CDR2 YFSETQ. The CDR3 is CASSILPSSYNEQFF. The CDR3, as DNA: TGCGCCAGCAGCATATTACCGAGCTCCTACAATGAGCAGTTCTTC.

The CDR3 loop is CASATGSQETQYF. The CDR3 bases are TGCGCCAGCGCCACAGGTTCCCAAGAGACCCAGTACTTC. The V and J genes are TRBV5-1 and TRBJ2-5, with D possibly matching TRBD1 (5 bases). This CDR3 region has 13 residues. V dropped 7 bases and J dropped 1 base, with 11 bases sitting between them. Germline CDR1 is SGHRS and CDR2 is YFSETQ.

The rearrangement joins TRBV7-6 to TRBJ2-2; D not certain. The germline V and J ends were trimmed by 2 bases and 2 bases, with 9 bases remaining between them. The CDR3 loop spans 15 amino acids. Germline loops: CDR1 SGHVS, CDR2 FNYEAQ. CDR3 amino acids: CASSLSSLNTGELFF. CDR3 nucleotides: TGTGCCAGCAGCTTAAGTAGTCTTAACACCGGGGAGCTGTTTTTT.

This clone has just one count. The chain carries TRBV4-1 and TRBJ1-2; weak D call: TRBD1 (6 bases). This CDR3 spans 16 amino acids. The V end lost 0 bases, the J end lost 4 bases, and 15 bases lay between the germline ends. Looked up from germline, CDR1 is MGHRA and CDR2 is YSYEKL. Here the CDR3 DNA reads TGCGCCAGCAGCCAAGATCAACCGGGACACGGCTATGGCTACACCTTC. Translating gives CASSQDQPGHGYGYTF.

CDR3 in amino acids: CASSTYSGQETQYF. The DNA of the CDR3 is TGTGCCAGCAGCACCTATAGCGGCCAAGAGACCCAGTACTTC. The V gene is TRBV5-8, the J gene TRBJ2-5; D is perhaps TRBD2 (6 bases). The CDR3 sequence is 14 residues long. The germline V gene encodes CDR1 SGHTS and CDR2 YDEGEE. Trimming took off 4 bases at V and 1 base at J, with 11 bases between the two ends.

The chain's CDR3 is CASSVGLAGSYNEQFF. The CDR3 DNA is TGTGCCAGCAGCGTAGGGCTAGCGGGGTCCTACAATGAGCAGTTCTTC. The V and J genes are TRBV9 and TRBJ2-1, with 9 positions matching TRBD2. Germline lookup yields CDR1 SGDLS and CDR2 YYNGEE. The CDR3 is made up of 16 amino acids. Unmatched junction bases numbered 2, after V lost 0 bases and J lost 1 base.

J is TRBJ2-2 and V is TRBV6-1; no definite D call. Germline values: CDR1 MNHNS, CDR2 SASEGT. The V gene lost 5 bases and the J gene lost 6 bases, with 10 bases spanning the gap. The CDR3 totals 13 residues. The CDR3 loop is CASSTRRAGELFF. In DNA form, the CDR3 reads TGTGCCAGCAGTACTCGTAGGGCCGGGGAGCTGTTTTTT.